Included here is one T cell receptor beta chain sequence, with context. This specimen comes from a study of technical replicates of blood from several donors. The data were produced by immunoSEQ multiplex PCR, yet TCRdb's version contains in-frame clones alone and is incomplete. The sample lists about 90,000 clones, around 90% occurring once. The CDR3 loop spans 14 amino acids. The germline gives CDR1 SGHAT, CDR2 FQNNGV. The V end was cut by 5 bases, the J end by 2 bases, with 9 bases between. The sequence was obtained from a human donor in good health. The V and J genes are TRBV11-2 and TRBJ2-2, with D possibly matching TRBD2 (6 bases). Sequenced input: T cells isolated from PBMCs. CDR3 nucleotide sequence: TGTGCCAGCAGCCGGGGGAGCAACACCGGGGAGCTGTTTTTT. Residues: CASSRGSNTGELFF.